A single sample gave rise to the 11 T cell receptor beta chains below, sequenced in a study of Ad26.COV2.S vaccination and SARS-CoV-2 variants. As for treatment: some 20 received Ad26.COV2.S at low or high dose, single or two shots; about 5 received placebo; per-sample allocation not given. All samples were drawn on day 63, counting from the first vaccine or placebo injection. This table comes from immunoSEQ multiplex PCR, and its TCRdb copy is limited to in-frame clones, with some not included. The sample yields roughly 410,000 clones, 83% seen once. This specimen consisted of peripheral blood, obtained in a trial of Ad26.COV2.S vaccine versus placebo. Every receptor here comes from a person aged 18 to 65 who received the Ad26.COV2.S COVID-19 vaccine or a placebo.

The CDR3 DNA follows: TGTGCCAGCAGTCCGCCGGGCCATCAGCCCCAGCATTTT. Its translation: CASSPPGHQPQHF. The chain is built from TRBV6-5 and TRBJ1-5; D call uncertain. The CDR3 is 13 amino acids. Looked up from germline, CDR1 is MNHEY and CDR2 is SVGAGI. V shed 5 bases and J shed 5 bases, with 10 bases lying between them.

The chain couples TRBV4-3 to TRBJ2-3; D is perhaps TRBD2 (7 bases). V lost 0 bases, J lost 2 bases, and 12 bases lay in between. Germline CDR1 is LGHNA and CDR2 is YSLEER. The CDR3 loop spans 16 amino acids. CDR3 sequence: CASSQDLGGATDTQYF. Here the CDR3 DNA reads TGCGCCAGCAGCCAAGACCTGGGGGGGGCCACAGATACGCAGTATTTT.

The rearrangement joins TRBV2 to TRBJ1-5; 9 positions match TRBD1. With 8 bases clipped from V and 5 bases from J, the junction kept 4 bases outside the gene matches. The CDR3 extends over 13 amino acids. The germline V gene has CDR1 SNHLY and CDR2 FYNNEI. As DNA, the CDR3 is TGTGCCAGCGGGACAGGGCGCGATCAGCCCCAGCATTTT. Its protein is CASGTGRDQPQHF.

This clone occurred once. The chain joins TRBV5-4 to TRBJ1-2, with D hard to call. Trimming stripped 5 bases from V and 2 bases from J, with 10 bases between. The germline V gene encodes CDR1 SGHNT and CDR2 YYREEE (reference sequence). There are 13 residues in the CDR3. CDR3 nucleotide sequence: TGTGCCAGCAGTATTGCCCTAAACTATGGCTACACCTTC. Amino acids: CASSIALNYGYTF.

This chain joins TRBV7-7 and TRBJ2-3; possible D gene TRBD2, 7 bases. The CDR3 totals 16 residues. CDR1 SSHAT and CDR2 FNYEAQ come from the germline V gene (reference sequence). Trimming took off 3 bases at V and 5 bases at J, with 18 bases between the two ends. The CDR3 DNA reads TGTGCCAGCAGCTTGGGTGGCCGGGGGGCTGGAGATACGCAGTATTTT. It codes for CASSLGGRGAGDTQYF.

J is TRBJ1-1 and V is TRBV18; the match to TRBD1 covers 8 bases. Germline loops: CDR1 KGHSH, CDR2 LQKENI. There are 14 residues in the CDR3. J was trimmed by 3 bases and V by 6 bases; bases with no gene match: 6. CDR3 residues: CASSPLTGDTEAFF. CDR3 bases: TGTGCCAGCTCCCCCCTGACAGGGGACACTGAAGCTTTCTTT.

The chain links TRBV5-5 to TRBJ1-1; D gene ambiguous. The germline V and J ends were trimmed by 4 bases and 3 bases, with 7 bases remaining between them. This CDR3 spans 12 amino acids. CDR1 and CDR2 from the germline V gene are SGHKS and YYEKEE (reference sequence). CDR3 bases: TGTGCCAGCAGCCCAGGACACACTGAAGCTTTCTTT. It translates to CASSPGHTEAFF.

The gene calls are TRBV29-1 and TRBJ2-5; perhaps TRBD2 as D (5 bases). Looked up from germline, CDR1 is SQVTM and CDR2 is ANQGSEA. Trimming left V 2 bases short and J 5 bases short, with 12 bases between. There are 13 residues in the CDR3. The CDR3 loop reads CSVEKNWRETQYF. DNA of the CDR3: TGCAGCGTTGAAAAGAATTGGAGGGAGACCCAGTACTTC. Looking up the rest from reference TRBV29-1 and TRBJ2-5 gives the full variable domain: SAVISQKPSRDICQRGTSLTIQCQVDSQVTMMFWYRQQPGQSLTLIATANQGSEATYESGFVIDKFPISRPNLTFSTLTVSNMSPEDSSIYLCSVEKNWRETQYFGPGTRLLVL.

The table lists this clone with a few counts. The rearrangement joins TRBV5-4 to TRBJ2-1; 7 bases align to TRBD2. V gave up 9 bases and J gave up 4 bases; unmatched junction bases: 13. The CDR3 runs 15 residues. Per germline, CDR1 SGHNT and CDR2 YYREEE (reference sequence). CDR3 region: CAMGREPTLYNEQFF. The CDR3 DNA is TGTGCCATGGGGAGGGAGCCCACCCTATACAATGAGCAGTTCTTC.

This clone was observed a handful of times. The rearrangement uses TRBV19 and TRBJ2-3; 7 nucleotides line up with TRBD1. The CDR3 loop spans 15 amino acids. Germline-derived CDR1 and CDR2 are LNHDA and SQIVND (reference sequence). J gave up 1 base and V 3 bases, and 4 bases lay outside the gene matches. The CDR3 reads CASSMMRGRTDTQYF. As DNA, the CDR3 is TGTGCCAGTAGTATGATGAGGGGGCGCACAGATACGCAGTATTTT.

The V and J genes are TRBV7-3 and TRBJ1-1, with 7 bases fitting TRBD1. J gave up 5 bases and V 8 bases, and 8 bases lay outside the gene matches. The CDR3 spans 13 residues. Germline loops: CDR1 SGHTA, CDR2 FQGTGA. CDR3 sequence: CASSYRGTTEAFF. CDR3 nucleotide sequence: TGTGCCAGCTCCTACAGGGGCACAACTGAAGCTTTCTTT.